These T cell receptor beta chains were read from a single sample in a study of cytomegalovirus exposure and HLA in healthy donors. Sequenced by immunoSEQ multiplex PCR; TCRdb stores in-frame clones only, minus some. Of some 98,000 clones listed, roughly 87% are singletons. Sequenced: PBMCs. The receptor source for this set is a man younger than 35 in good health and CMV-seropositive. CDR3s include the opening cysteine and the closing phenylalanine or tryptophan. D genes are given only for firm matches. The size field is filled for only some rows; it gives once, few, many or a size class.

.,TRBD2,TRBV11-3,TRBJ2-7,TGTGCCAGCAGCCGACTAGCGGGGCCCTACGAGCAGTACTTC,CASSRLAGPYEQYF
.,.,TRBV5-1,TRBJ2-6,TGCGCCAGCAGCTTGGAAGGGGGGGCTGGGGCCAACGTCCTGACTTTC,CASSLEGGAGANVLTF
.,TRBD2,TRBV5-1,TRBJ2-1,TGCGCCAGCGGGCTAGCGGGGACCTACAATGAGCAGTTCTTC,CASGLAGTYNEQFF
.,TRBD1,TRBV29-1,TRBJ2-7,TGCAGCGTGGGGGGACAGGGAATGGTCGAGCAGTACTTC,CSVGGQGMVEQYF
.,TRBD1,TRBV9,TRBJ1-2,TGTGCCAGCAGCACCAGACAGGGGGCTAACTATGGCTACACCTTC,CASSTRQGANYGYTF
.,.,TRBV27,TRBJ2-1,TGTGCCAGCAGTCCCTCTCCCCGGGCCGGGGTTGAGCAGTTCTTC,CASSPSPRAGVEQFF
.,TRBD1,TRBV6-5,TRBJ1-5,TGTGCCAGCACCACGCGTCAGGGGGATCAGCCCCAGCATTTT,CASTTRQGDQPQHF
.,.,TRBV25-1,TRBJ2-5,TGTGCCAGCAGTGATATCTTCGGGGACCAAGAGACCCAGTACTTC,CASSDIFGDQETQYF
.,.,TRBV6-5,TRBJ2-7,TGTGCCAGCAGTTACTTGGGGGCGAATTACGAGCAGTACTTC,CASSYLGANYEQYF
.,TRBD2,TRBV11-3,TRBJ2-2,TGTGCCAGCAGCTCCGGGACTACCAACACCGGGGAGCTGTTTTTT,CASSSGTTNTGELFF
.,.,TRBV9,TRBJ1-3,TGTGCCAGCAGCACCTATGGAAACACCATATATTTT,CASSTYGNTIYF
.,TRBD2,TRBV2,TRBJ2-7,TGTGCCAGCAGAAAGACTAGCGGGAGTTCGATCGAGCAGTACTTC,CASRKTSGSSIEQYF
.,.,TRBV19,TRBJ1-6,TGTGCCAGTAGTTTACGACATGAAGATTCACCCCTCCACTTT,CASSLRHEDSPLHF
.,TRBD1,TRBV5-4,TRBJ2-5,TGTGCCAGCAGCTCTAACAGGGGGCTGGAGACCCAGTACTTC,CASSSNRGLETQYF
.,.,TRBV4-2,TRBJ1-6,TGTGCCAGCAGCCAAGATCAGGCAGGGAACTCACCCCTCCACTTT,CASSQDQAGNSPLHF
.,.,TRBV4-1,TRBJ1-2,TGCGCCAGCAGCCAAGGCCCCGTGGCACAAGCTAACTATGGCTACACCTTC,CASSQGPVAQANYGYTF
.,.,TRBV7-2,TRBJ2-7,TGTGCCAGCAGCTCACTAGACACTTCTACTTACGAGCAGTACTTC,CASSSLDTSTYEQYF
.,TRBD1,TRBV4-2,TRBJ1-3,TGTGCCAGCAGCCAAACGCAGGGGGTCGGAAACACCATATATTTT,CASSQTQGVGNTIYF
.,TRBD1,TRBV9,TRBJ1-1,TGTGCCAGCAGCGCAGGGACAGGGAGGTCGAACACTGAAGCTTTCTTT,CASSAGTGRSNTEAFF
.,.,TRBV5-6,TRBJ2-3,TGTGCCAGCAGCTGGGGGGGCTTGGCAGATACGCAGTATTTT,CASSWGGLADTQYF
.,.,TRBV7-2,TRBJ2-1,TGTGCCAGCAGCAGTGGGCCCAATGAGCAGTTCTTC,CASSSGPNEQFF
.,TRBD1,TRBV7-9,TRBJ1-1,TGTGCCAGCAGCGCAGGGACAGGGGGCGCGGACACTGAAGCTTTCTTT,CASSAGTGGADTEAFF
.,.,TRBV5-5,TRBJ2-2,TGTGCCAGCAGCTCGGGGTGGAACACCGGGGAGCTGTTTTTT,CASSSGWNTGELFF
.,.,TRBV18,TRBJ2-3,TGTGCCAGCTCACCAACTGCCCTGCTAGATACGCAGTATTTT,CASSPTALLDTQYF
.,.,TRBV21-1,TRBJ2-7,TGTGCCAGCAGCAAAGCGCTTTCGGGGGGCGAAGGCTACGAGCAGTACTTC,CASSKALSGGEGYEQYF
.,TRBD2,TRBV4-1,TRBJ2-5,TGCGCCAGCAGCCAAGAGTACCTAGCGGGGGGCTTCCAAGAGACCCAGTACTTC,CASSQEYLAGGFQETQYF
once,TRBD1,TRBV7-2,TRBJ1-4,TGTGCCAGCAGCTTCGGGACAGGGTATGAAAAACTGTTTTTT,CASSFGTGYEKLFF
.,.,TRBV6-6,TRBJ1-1,TGTGCCAGCAGTCCCGGGACAAGGAACACTGAAGCTTTCTTT,CASSPGTRNTEAFF
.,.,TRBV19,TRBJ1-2,TGTGCCAGTAGTCGTCGGAACTATGGCTACACCTTC,CASSRRNYGYTF
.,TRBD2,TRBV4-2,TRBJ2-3,TGTGCCAGCAGCCCTTACGGGACTAGCGGCTCAGATACGCAGTATTTT,CASSPYGTSGSDTQYF
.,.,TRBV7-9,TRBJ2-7,TGTGCCAGCAGCCCGGGAGACGAGCAGTACTTC,CASSPGDEQYF
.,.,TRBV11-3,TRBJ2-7,TGTGCCAGCAGCCACGGGAATATCTTCGAGCAGTACTTC,CASSHGNIFEQYF
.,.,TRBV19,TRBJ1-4,TGTGCCAGTAGTATAAGAAGTCAGGCTAATGAAAAACTGTTTTTT,CASSIRSQANEKLFF
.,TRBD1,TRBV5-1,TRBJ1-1,TGCGCCAGCCCGACAGGGATCACTGAAGCTTTCTTT,CASPTGITEAFF
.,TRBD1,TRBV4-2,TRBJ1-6,TGTGCCAGCAGCCAATTCGGACAGGGGCAAACCTATAATTCACCCCTCCACTTT,CASSQFGQGQTYNSPLHF
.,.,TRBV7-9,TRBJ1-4,TGTGCCAGCAGCTTGGGACAATTTGCAACTAATGAAAAACTGTTTTTT,CASSLGQFATNEKLFF
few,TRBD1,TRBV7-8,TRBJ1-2,TGTGCCAGCAGCACGGACAGGGGTCATGGCTACACCTTC,CASSTDRGHGYTF
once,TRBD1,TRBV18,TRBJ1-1,TGTGCCAGCTCCTCCCGGGACAGGGGGGAGAACACTGAAGCTTTCTTT,CASSSRDRGENTEAFF
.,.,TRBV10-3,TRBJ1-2,TGTGCCACCCAGGGTCTCAACCCTTTTTATGGCTACACCTTC,CATQGLNPFYGYTF
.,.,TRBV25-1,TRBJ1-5,TGTGCCAGCAGTGAATATACAGGGAAGTCTCAGCCCCAGCATTTT,CASSEYTGKSQPQHF
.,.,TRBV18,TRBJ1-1,TGTGCCAGCTCACCACCTGCCAGGCGGGCTGAAGCTTTCTTT,CASSPPARRAEAFF
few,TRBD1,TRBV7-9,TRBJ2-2,TGCATTATTGACAGGGGGCTGATCGGGTACACCGGGGAGCTGTTTTTT,CIIDRGLIGYTGELFF